This TCR beta chain was retrieved from a study of blood T cells in healthy people across ages. Study-wide points: In these data, TCR beta diversity tracked strongly with naive T cell percentage. Diversity was higher, and naive CD4+ cells more numerous, in long-lived donors than in aged donors.

Comment on this clonotype: Antigen unknown.

CDR1 is DFQATT and CDR2 is SNEGSKA in the germline V gene (reference sequence). This CDR3 comprises 18 residues. The V end lost 2 bases, the J end lost 2 bases, and 23 bases lay between the germline ends. Then a second PCR, running about 6 to 11 cycles, was carried out with a sample-barcoded 5' primer and a J-beta primer mix. Each of the cDNA molecules was tagged by a template-switch adaptor with 12 random nucleotides. TCRdb analysed the 5' RACE reads with MiXCR anew, one entry per CDR3 protein. This sample has 1.5 million to 1.9 million distinct CDR3 sequences, with approximately 42% found just once.

The sequencing sample was made of blood. The TCR sequence derives from a woman aged 18 to 35 in good health. This rearrangement joins TRBV20-1 to TRBJ2-3; possible D gene TRBD1, 6 bases. CDR3 residues: CSARIGGGRRRPTDTQYF. The CDR3 region has the DNA TGCAGTGCTAGAATAGGGGGTGGGCGGAGACGGCCCACAGATACGCAGTATTTT.